The 7 T cell receptor beta chains reported below all come from one sample, sequenced in a study of T cells in narcolepsy (dated by TCRdb to 2016 to 2018). Libraries were built with the immunoSEQ multiplex PCR assay. Here the immuneACCESS table is served through TCRdb, limited to in-frame sequences with V and J called. Missing clones are a known gap in these copies; in checked studies unresolved V genes cover under half, and the rest lacks a known reason. The sample table lists about 25,000 clones, about 83% of them with a count of one. The ten largest make up approximately 1.3% of the sample. Sequenced material: CD45RA- memory CD4+ T cells from PBMCs. Sample cell subset or site, as interpreted from the label and publication: memory T cells sorted ex vivo from peripheral blood. These TCRs come from a human donor with narcolepsy.

In regard to this clone: Other DNA sequences from this sample encode an identical CDR3 as well. The chain recombines TRBV4-3 with TRBJ2-1; maybe TRBD2 (6 bases). This CDR3 contains 15 residues. Germline lookup yields CDR1 LGHNA and CDR2 YSLEER. V shed 0 bases and J shed 2 bases, with 8 bases lying between them. CDR3 nucleotide sequence: TGCGCCAGCAGCCAAGATCCGGGAGCCTACAATGAGCAGTTCTTC. It specifies CASSQDPGAYNEQFF.

This clone was counted only a few times. The V and J genes are TRBV28 and TRBJ1-5; 7 bases map to TRBD1. The CDR3 consists of 15 residues. Germline loops: CDR1 MDHEN, CDR2 SYDVKM. The trim removed 7 bases at V and 1 base at J, leaving 7 bases unmatched. CDR3: CASNQGRGSNQPQHF. CDR3 nucleotides: TGTGCCAGCAATCAGGGCAGGGGGAGCAATCAGCCCCAGCATTTT. Using reference TRBV28 and TRBJ1-5 for the parts outside the CDR3, the full variable domain is DVKVTQSSRYLVKRTGEKVFLECVQDMDHENMFWYRQDPGLGLRLIYFSYDVKMKEKGDIPEGYSVSREKKERFSLILESASTNQTSMYLCASNQGRGSNQPQHFGDGTRLSIL.

This clone has a single count. The CDR3 region is CASSPFGGRGSYNEQFF. The CDR3 region has the DNA TGTGCCAGCTCACCATTCGGGGGAAGGGGCTCCTACAATGAGCAGTTCTTC. The J gene is TRBJ2-1, the V gene TRBV18; possible D gene TRBD2, 6 bases. CDR3 length: 17 residues. CDR1 and CDR2 (germline): KGHSH, LQKENI. Trimming left V 2 bases short and J 0 bases short, with 14 bases between.

The rearrangement links TRBV5-6 to TRBJ1-5; D gene unclear. The CDR3 runs 15 residues. V lost 0 bases, J lost 3 bases, and 10 bases lay in between. Germline V gene data show CDR1 as SGHDT and CDR2 as YYEEEE. As DNA, the CDR3 is TGTGCCAGCAGCTTGGCCGGGAGGTCCAATCAGCCCCAGCATTTT. This gives the protein CASSLAGRSNQPQHF.

CDR3 in amino acids: CASSLSGLPTDTQYF. CDR3 nucleotide sequence: TGTGCCAGCAGCTTAAGCGGGCTACCTACAGATACGCAGTATTTT. This chain joins TRBV14 and TRBJ2-3; possibly TRBD2 for D (6 bases). The CDR3 is made up of 15 amino acids. The germline V gene encodes CDR1 SGHDN and CDR2 FVKESK. The germline V and J ends were trimmed by 5 bases and 3 bases, with 15 bases remaining between them.

The chain uses TRBV28 and TRBJ1-2, with TRBD1 identical over 10 bases. CDR3 size: 15 residues. The trim removed 8 bases at V and 8 bases at J, leaving 14 bases unmatched. Germline V gene sequence: CDR1 MDHEN, CDR2 SYDVKM. The CDR3 coding sequence is TGTGCCAGCTTATGGGGGGACAGGGGATGGGCAGGCTACACCTTC. Translation gives CASLWGDRGWAGYTF.

This clone was found once. The chain joins TRBV4-2 to TRBJ2-2; TRBD2 might be the D (6 bases). Germline CDR1 is LGHNA and CDR2 is YNFKEQ. This CDR3 is built from 14 residues. V lost 1 base and J lost 7, with 10 bases in between. CDR3 region: CASSQGQEGGELFF. CDR3 in DNA: TGTGCCAGCAGCCAAGGGCAGGAGGGCGGGGAGCTGTTTTTT.